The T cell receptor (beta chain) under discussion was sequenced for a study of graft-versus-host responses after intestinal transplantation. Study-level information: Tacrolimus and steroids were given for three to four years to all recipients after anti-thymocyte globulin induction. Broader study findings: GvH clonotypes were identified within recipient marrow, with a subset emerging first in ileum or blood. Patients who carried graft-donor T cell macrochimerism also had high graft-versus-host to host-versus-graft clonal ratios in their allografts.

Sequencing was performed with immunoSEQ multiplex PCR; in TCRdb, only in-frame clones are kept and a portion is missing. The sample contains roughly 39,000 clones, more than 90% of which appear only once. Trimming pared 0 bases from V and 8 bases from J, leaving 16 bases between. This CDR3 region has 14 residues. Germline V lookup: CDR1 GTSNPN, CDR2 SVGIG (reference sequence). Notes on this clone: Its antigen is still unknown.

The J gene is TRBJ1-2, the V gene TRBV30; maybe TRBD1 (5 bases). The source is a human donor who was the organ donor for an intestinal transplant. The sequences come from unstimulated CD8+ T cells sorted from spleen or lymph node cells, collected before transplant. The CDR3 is CAWSVAGDHLGYTF. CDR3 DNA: TGTGCCTGGAGTGTAGCCGGGGACCACCTCGGCTACACCTTC.